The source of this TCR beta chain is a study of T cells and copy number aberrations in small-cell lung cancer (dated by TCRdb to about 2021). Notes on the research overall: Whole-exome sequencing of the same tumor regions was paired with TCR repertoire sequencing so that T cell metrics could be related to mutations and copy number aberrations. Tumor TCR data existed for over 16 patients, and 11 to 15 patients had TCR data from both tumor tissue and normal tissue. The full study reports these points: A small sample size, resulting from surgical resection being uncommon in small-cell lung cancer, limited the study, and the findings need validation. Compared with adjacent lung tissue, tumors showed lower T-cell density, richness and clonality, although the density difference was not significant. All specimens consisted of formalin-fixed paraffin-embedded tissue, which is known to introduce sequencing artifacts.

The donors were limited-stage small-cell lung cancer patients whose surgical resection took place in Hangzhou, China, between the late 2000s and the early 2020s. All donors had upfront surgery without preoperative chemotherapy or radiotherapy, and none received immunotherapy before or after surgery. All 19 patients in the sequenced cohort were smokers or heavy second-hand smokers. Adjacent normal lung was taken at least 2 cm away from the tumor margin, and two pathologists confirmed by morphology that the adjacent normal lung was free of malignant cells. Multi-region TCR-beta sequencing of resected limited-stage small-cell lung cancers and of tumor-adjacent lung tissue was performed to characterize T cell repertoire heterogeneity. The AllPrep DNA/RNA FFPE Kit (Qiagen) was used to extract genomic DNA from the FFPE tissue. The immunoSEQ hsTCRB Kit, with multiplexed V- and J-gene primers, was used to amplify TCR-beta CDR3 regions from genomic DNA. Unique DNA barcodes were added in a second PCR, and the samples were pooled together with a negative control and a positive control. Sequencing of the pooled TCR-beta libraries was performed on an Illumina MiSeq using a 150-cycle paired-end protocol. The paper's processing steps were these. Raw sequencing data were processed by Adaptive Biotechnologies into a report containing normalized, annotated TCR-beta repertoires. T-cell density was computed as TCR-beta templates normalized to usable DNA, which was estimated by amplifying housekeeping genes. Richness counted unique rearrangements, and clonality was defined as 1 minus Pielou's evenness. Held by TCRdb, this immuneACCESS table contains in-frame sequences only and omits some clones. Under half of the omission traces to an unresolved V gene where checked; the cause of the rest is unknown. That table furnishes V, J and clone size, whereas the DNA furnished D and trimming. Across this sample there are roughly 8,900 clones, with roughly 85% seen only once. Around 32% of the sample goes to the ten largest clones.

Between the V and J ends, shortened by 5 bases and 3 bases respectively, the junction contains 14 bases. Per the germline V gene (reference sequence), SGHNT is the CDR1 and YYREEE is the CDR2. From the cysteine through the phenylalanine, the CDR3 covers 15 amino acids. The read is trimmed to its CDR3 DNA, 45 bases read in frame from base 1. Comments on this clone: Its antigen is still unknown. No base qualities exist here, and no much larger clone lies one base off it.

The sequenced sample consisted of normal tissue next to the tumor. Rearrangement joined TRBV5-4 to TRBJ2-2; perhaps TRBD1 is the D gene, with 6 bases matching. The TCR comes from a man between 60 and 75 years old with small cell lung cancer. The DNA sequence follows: TGTGCCAGCAGTCGCGACAGGTTGGACACCGGGGAGCTGTTTTTT. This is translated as CASSRDRLDTGELFF.